The sequence of this T cell receptor (beta chain) was determined in a study of T-cell memory formation after mild COVID-19. TCRdb reprocessed the 5' RACE reads via MiXCR and lists one record per CDR3 protein. Of 350,000 to 400,000 distinct CDR3 sequences listed, roughly 14% are singletons. This CDR3 spans 13 amino acids. In germline, CDR1 is SQVTM, CDR2 ANQGSEA. V was cut by 7 bases and J by 2 bases, with 11 bases left in between. The sample consisted of PBMCs or a T cell subset sorted from them (not recorded which). This chain links TRBV29-1 with TRBJ2-2; D is possibly TRBD1 (6 bases). This TCR came from a man aged 18-30 years who had mild COVID-19 (a few samples of this study predate the infection). Cell type and time point are not known. The CDR3, as DNA: TGCAGCGCTCCGGGACATAACACCGGGGAGCTGTTTTTT. Residues: CSAPGHNTGELFF.